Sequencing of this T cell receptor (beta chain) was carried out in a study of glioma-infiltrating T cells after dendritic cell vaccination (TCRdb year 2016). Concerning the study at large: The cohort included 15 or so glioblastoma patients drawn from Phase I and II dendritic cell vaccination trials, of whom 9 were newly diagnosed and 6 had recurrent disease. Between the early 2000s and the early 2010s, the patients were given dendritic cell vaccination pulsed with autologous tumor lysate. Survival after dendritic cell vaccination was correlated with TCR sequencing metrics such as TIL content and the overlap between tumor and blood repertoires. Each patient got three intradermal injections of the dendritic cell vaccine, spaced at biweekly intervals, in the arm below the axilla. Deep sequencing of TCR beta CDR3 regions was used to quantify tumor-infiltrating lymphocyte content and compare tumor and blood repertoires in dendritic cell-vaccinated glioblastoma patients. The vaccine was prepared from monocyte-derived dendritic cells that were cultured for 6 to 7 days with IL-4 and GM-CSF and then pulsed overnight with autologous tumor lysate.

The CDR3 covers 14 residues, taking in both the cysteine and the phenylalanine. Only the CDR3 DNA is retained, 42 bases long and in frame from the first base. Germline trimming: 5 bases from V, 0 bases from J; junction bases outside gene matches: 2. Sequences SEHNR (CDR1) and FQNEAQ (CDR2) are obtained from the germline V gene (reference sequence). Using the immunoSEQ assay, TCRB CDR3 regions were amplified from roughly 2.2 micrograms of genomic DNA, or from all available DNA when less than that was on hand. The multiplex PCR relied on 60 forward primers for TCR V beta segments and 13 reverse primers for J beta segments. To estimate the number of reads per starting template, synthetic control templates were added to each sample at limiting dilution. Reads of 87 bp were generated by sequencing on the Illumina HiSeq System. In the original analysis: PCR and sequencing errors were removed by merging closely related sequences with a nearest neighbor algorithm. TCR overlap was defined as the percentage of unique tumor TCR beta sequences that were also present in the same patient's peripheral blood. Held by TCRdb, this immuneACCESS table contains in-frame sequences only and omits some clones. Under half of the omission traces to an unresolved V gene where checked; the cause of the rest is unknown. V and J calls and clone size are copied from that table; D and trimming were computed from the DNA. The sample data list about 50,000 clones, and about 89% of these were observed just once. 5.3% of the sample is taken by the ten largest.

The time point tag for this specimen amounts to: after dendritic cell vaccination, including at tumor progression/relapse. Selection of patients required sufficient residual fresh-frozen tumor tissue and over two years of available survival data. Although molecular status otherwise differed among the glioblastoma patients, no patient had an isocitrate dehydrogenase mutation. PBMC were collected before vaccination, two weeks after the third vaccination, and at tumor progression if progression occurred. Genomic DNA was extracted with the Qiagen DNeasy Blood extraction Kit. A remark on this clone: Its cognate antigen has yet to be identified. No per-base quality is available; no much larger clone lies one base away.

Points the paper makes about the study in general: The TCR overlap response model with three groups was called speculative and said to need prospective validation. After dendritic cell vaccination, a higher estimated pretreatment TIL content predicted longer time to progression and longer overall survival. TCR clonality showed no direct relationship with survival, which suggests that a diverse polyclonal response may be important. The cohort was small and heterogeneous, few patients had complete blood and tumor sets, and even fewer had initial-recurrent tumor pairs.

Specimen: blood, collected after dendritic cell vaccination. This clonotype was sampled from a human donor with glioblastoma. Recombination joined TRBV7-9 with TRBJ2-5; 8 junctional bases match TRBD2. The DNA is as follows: TGTGCCAGCAGCCGGGGGGGGAACCAAGAGACCCAGTACTTC. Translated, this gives CASSRGGNQETQYF.